The 11 T cell receptor beta chains below all came from one sample that was sequenced in a study of CD8 T cells in ankylosing spondylitis (dated by TCRdb to about 2017). What the research found in general, with its limitations: Blood from ankylosing spondylitis patients appeared to be characterized by a TCR beta motif made up of under ten highly homologous amino acid variants.

Their cognate antigens are unknown. The library was generated by 5' RACE. Sequencer: Illumina HiSeq 2500. TCRdb trimmed the raw reads at Q25, called clones with MiXCR and kept productive beta chains. A single entry per CDR3 protein holds the most common genes and DNA from its merged rows. The table for this sample lists about 210,000 distinct CDR3 sequences; more than 5.5% of them were counted only once. Around 14% of the sample rests with the top ten. Sequenced input: blood, either unsorted or a sorted T cell fraction (not recorded which). The receptors stem from a male donor with ankylosing spondylitis.

The V call is TRBV6-1, the J call TRBJ2-7, with TRBD2 as a possible D gene (6 bases). The CDR3 has 15 amino acids. In germline, CDR1 is MNHNS, CDR2 SASEGT. V lost 4 bases, J lost 1 base, and 14 bases lay in between. In nucleotides, the CDR3 is TGTGCCAGCAGTGTGACCGGGACTGGGTCCTACGAGCAGTACTTC. It translates to CASSVTGTGSYEQYF.

This clonotype was counted many times. This chain joins TRBV5-6 and TRBJ2-4; D ambiguous. The CDR3 length is 15 residues. Looked up from germline, CDR1 is SGHDT and CDR2 is YYEEEE. Trimming took 4 bases from V and 4 from J, leaving 15 bases between them. In DNA form, the CDR3 reads TGTGCCAGCAGCCCCACGCCAGATTTTAAAAACATTCAGTACTTC. This translates into CASSPTPDFKNIQYF.

This clonotype has only a few counts. The chain is built from TRBV11-2 and TRBJ2-3; no clear D gene. Looked up from germline, CDR1 is SGHAT and CDR2 is FQNNGV. The CDR3 totals 15 residues. Trimming shortened V by 7 bases and J by 2 bases, and 16 bases separated the two germline ends. As DNA, the CDR3 is TGTGCCAGCACCCTTCTGACGGGTTCCACAGATACGCAGTATTTT. Its translation: CASTLLTGSTDTQYF.

This clonotype was observed many times. The CDR3 loop reads CASSLSILGEQFF. CDR3 nucleotide sequence: TGTGCCAGCAGTTTATCGATACTAGGGGAGCAGTTCTTC. The chain employs TRBV27 and TRBJ2-1; D may be TRBD2 (5 bases). This CDR3 region has 13 residues. Trimming took off 0 bases at V and 10 bases at J, with 10 bases between the two ends. Germline assignment: CDR1 MNHEY and CDR2 SMNVEV (reference sequence).

This clonotype occurred a few times. This chain connects TRBV5-6 to TRBJ2-7; no firm D call. Trimming removed 1 base at V and 2 bases at J, with 10 bases between. The germline CDR1 and CDR2 sequences are SGHDT and YYEEEE. There are 14 residues in the CDR3. The CDR3, as DNA: TGTGCCAGCAGCTTGAGTTTCGGCCCCTACGAGCAGTACTTC. This sequence encodes CASSLSFGPYEQYF.

CDR3 sequence: CSVELNTEAFF. The CDR3 nucleotides are TGCAGCGTTGAACTCAACACTGAAGCTTTCTTT. J is TRBJ1-1 and V is TRBV29-1; D not resolved. V shed 2 bases and J shed 2 bases, with 3 bases lying between them. Germline-derived CDR1 and CDR2 are SQVTM and ANQGSEA. The CDR3 covers 11 residues. Supplemented by reference TRBV29-1 and TRBJ1-1, the full variable domain reads SAVISQKPSRDICQRGTSLTIQCQVDSQVTMMFWYRQQPGQSLTLIATANQGSEATYESGFVIDKFPISRPNLTFSTLTVSNMSPEDSSIYLCSVELNTEAFFGQGTRLTVV.

This clonotype was counted many times. The rearrangement joins TRBV30 to TRBJ1-2; the D gene is possibly TRBD1 (6 bases). V lost 2 bases and J 7 bases, leaving 14 bases between the germline ends. The CDR3 has 13 amino acids. Germline V gene data show CDR1 as GTSNPN and CDR2 as SVGIG (reference sequence). The CDR3 DNA is TGTGCCTGGAGTTCGACCAGGGGCCGTGGCTACACCTTC. It codes for CAWSSTRGRGYTF.

Many counts were recorded for this clonotype. The chain's CDR3 is CASRGTVDEKLFF. CDR3 nucleotide sequence: TGCGCCAGCAGAGGGACAGTCGATGAAAAACTGTTTTTT. The chain links TRBV4-3 to TRBJ1-4; 7 bases fit TRBD1. The V and J ends lost 6 bases and 6 bases, in that order; junction bases with no gene match: 4. Germline V CDR1 and CDR2: LGHNA, YSLEER. The CDR3 is made up of 13 amino acids.

This clonotype was seen a few times. This sequence joins TRBV9 and TRBJ1-5; weak D call: TRBD1 (6 bases). Deletions cut 3 bases from V and 0 bases from J, with 10 bases between. The CDR3 contains 15 residues. Germline-derived CDR1 and CDR2 are SGDLS and YYNGEE. In DNA form, the CDR3 reads TGTGCCAGCAGCGCCGGACAGTATAGCAATCAGCCCCAGCATTTT. It encodes CASSAGQYSNQPQHF.

This clonotype came up many times. J is TRBJ2-1 and V is TRBV10-3, with 11 bases matching TRBD2. Germline CDR1 and CDR2: ENHRY and SYGVKD. The trim removed 4 bases at V and 9 bases at J, leaving 11 bases unmatched. This CDR3 is 16 amino acids long. The CDR3 region is CAISVLAGGTGGEQFF. CDR3 in DNA: TGTGCCATCAGTGTTCTAGCGGGGGGAACTGGGGGTGAGCAGTTCTTC.

In this sample, this clonotype turned up a few times. V and J are TRBV20-1 and TRBJ2-7, with unresolved D. Germline V gene lookup returns CDR1 DFQATT and CDR2 SNEGSKA (reference sequence). The CDR3 sequence is 13 residues long. The V gene lost 0 bases and the J gene lost 6 bases, with 12 bases spanning the gap. DNA of the CDR3: TGCAGTGCTAGAGATGTGTCACTCCTCGAGCAGTACTTC. This gives the protein CSARDVSLLEQYF.